Below, 17 T cell receptor beta chains from the same sample are listed, as sequenced in a study of blood T cell repertoires in COVID-19. Using immunoSEQ multiplex PCR, the repertoire was profiled, and TCRdb retains in-frame clones only, with some absent. Found here are around 170,000 clones, roughly four fifths of them singletons; the top ten hold about 6.5%. Sequenced material: peripheral blood. The source of these receptors is a woman between 40 and 55 years old with acute or convalescent COVID-19.

The chain combines TRBV9 with TRBJ2-7, with D uncertain. Per germline, CDR1 SGDLS and CDR2 YYNGEE. The length of the CDR3 is 14 residues. Trimming cost V 2 bases and J 3 bases, with 12 bases left between them. CDR3 nucleotide sequence: TGTGCCAGCAGCGTCTCCAGTGATTTCTACGAGCAGTACTTC. It encodes CASSVSSDFYEQYF.

The V and J genes are TRBV28 and TRBJ1-3; 8 bases map to TRBD1. V dropped 5 bases and J dropped 0; count of bases not matched to a gene: 18. This CDR3 has 20 residues. Germline lookup yields CDR1 MDHEN and CDR2 SYDVKM. The CDR3 DNA sequence: TGTGCCAGCAGTCCCCCGAGGGACAGGAGAAGTGGAGACTCTGGAAACACCATATATTTT. Amino acid sequence: CASSPPRDRRSGDSGNTIYF.

The V call is TRBV18, the J call TRBJ2-3, with 9 bases fitting TRBD2. This CDR3 has 21 amino acids. V dropped 2 bases and J dropped 1; count of bases not matched to a gene: 19. Germline V gene sequence: CDR1 KGHSH, CDR2 LQKENI. This CDR3 is CASSPWGIAGGLRQRTDTQYF. DNA of the CDR3: TGTGCCAGCTCACCATGGGGGATTGCGGGGGGGCTCCGCCAACGCACAGATACGCAGTATTTT.

The rearrangement links TRBV12-3 or TRBV12-4 to TRBJ1-1, with a weak D call TRBD1 (6 bases). V shed 6 bases and J shed 5 bases, with 10 bases lying between them. CDR3 length: 12 amino acids. CDR3 nucleotides: TGTGCCAGCAGAGGGGGACTAACTGAAGCTTTCTTT. Its protein is CASRGGLTEAFF.

The rearrangement uses TRBV5-4 and TRBJ2-3; TRBD2 matches at 10 bases. With V trimmed by 3 bases and J by 4 bases, 2 bases remained unmatched. This CDR3 comprises 14 residues. CDR1 and CDR2 from the germline V gene are SGHNT and YYREEE (reference sequence). CDR3 protein: CASSSTSGADTQYF. CDR3 bases: TGTGCCAGCAGCTCAACTAGCGGGGCAGATACGCAGTATTTT. The full variable domain, in which reference TRBV5-4 and TRBJ2-3 provide the parts outside the CDR3, is ETGVTQSPTHLIKTRGQQVTLRCSSQSGHNTVSWYQQALGQGPQFIFQYYREEENGRGNFPPRFSGLQFPNYSSELNVNALELDDSALYLCASSSTSGADTQYFGPGTRLTVL.

The rearrangement links TRBV6-5 to TRBJ1-2, with 8 positions matching TRBD1. The J segment lost 7 bases and the V segment lost 5 bases, leaving 12 bases of the junction unmatched. This CDR3 has 15 amino acids. Germline V gene lookup returns CDR1 MNHEY and CDR2 SVGAGI. The CDR3 region has the DNA TGTGCCAGCAGTAGACGGACAGGGCTTTCGATTGGCTACACCTTC. Its translation: CASSRRTGLSIGYTF.

The chain joins TRBV12-3 or TRBV12-4 to TRBJ2-7; possible D gene TRBD1, 6 bases. The CDR3 runs to 13 residues. V lost 3 bases and J lost 4, with 10 bases in between. Written as DNA, the CDR3 is TGTGCCAGCAGTTTCGGACAGCAATACGAGCAGTACTTC. Amino acids: CASSFGQQYEQYF.

The chain couples TRBV27 to TRBJ2-7; TRBD1 matches 9 bases. Trimming at V came to 6 bases and at J to 4 bases, leaving 13 bases not matched to a gene. Germline V gene data show CDR1 as MNHEY and CDR2 as SMNVEV (reference sequence). This CDR3 contains 16 residues. The CDR3 DNA reads TGTGCCAGCAGCCTCCGCCCGGGACAGGGCCGTTACGAGCAGTACTTC. This sequence encodes CASSLRPGQGRYEQYF.

The chain carries TRBV28 and TRBJ2-1; the D gene is possibly TRBD1 (6 bases). Trimming removed 4 bases from V and 6 bases from J, with 13 bases in between. This CDR3 region has 14 residues. Germline V lookup: CDR1 MDHEN, CDR2 SYDVKM. This CDR3 is CASSSVGRGNEQFF. The CDR3 DNA follows: TGTGCCAGCAGTTCTGTCGGCAGGGGCAATGAGCAGTTCTTC.

The chain combines TRBV5-6 with TRBJ1-4; D possibly corresponds to TRBD1 (6 bases). V lost 4 bases, J lost 6 bases, and 13 bases lay in between. This CDR3 is built from 14 residues. Per the germline V gene, CDR1 is SGHDT and CDR2 is YYEEEE. This chain's CDR3 is CASSAFPGDEKLFF. The CDR3 DNA is TGTGCCAGCAGCGCGTTTCCAGGGGATGAAAAACTGTTTTTT.

The CDR3 coding sequence is TGTGCCAGCAGTTATGTTCCTAGCACAGATACGCAGTATTTT. It codes for CASSYVPSTDTQYF. The genes are TRBV28 and TRBJ2-3; D is unclear. Between the trimmed V and J ends, which lost 4 bases and 0 bases, there was a span of 8 bases. The CDR3 contains 14 residues. The germline V gene has CDR1 MDHEN and CDR2 SYDVKM.

V and J are TRBV19 and TRBJ2-1; D is unclear. V gave up 7 bases and J gave up 6 bases, with 13 bases separating them. CDR1 LNHDA and CDR2 SQIVND come from the germline V gene (reference sequence). The CDR3 loop spans 13 amino acids. The CDR3 protein is CASTLGAGNEQFF. The CDR3 DNA reads TGTGCCAGTACCCTTGGAGCCGGCAATGAGCAGTTCTTC.

The V gene is TRBV4-1, the J gene TRBJ2-7; TRBD2 might be the D (5 bases). CDR1 and CDR2 (germline): MGHRA, YSYEKL. This CDR3 region has 19 residues. Trimming removed 4 bases at V and 0 bases at J, with 25 bases between. The CDR3 reads CASSLLDPQRHSTSYEQYF. For the CDR3, the DNA is TGCGCCAGCAGCCTCCTGGATCCCCAGCGGCATTCTACCTCCTACGAGCAGTACTTC.

The rearrangement links TRBV18 to TRBJ2-2; possibly TRBD1 for D (5 bases). V was cut by 3 bases and J by 6 bases, with 17 bases left in between. Germline lookup yields CDR1 KGHSH and CDR2 LQKENI. This CDR3 comprises 16 residues. CDR3 protein: CASSPSSRARSGELFF. In nucleotides, the CDR3 is TGTGCCAGCTCACCGTCCAGCAGGGCAAGGTCCGGGGAGCTGTTTTTT.

The rearrangement links TRBV5-4 to TRBJ1-1; a weak D match, TRBD1 (6 bases). CDR3 length: 14 residues. The V gene's germline CDR1 is SGHNT and CDR2 YYREEE (reference sequence). V lost 6 bases and J 1 base, leaving 13 bases between the germline ends. The CDR3 reads CASKQDSQNTEAFF. For the CDR3, the DNA is TGTGCCAGCAAACAGGACAGCCAGAACACTGAAGCTTTCTTT. The full variable domain, rest sourced from reference TRBV5-4 and TRBJ1-1, is ETGVTQSPTHLIKTRGQQVTLRCSSQSGHNTVSWYQQALGQGPQFIFQYYREEENGRGNFPPRFSGLQFPNYSSELNVNALELDDSALYLCASKQDSQNTEAFFGQGTRLTVV.

The J gene is TRBJ1-5, the V gene TRBV30; tentatively, D is TRBD1 (6 bases). Deletions cut 5 bases from V and 0 bases from J, with 14 bases between. The CDR3 is made up of 15 amino acids. CDR1 is GTSNPN, CDR2 SVGIG, per germline (reference sequence). The CDR3 region has the DNA TGTGCCTGGGGTCGGGGGGCAGGTAGCAATCAGCCCCAGCATTTT. Translation: CAWGRGAGSNQPQHF. The variable domain in full, completed from reference TRBV30 and TRBJ1-5, reads SQTIHQWPATLVQPVGSPLSLECTVEGTSNPNLYWYRQAAGRGLQLLFYSVGIGQISSEVPQNLSASRPQDRQFILSSKKLLLSDSGFYLCAWGRGAGSNQPQHFGDGTRLSIL.

This rearrangement joins TRBV15 to TRBJ2-7, with TRBD2 identical over 12 bases. The CDR3 contains 16 residues. Germline CDR1 LNHNV, CDR2 YYDKDF (reference sequence). After removal of 1 base from V and 2 bases from J, the junction contained 3 bases not matched to a gene. DNA for the CDR3: TGTGCCACCAGCAGAGCTCGGACTAGCGGGACCTACGAGCAGTACTTC. Its protein is CATSRARTSGTYEQYF.